A selection of T cell receptor beta chains follows, all from one sample in a study of T cell repertoires in aging, cancer and after chemotherapy. MiXCR, run by TCRdb on the multiplex PCR reads, gives a single entry per CDR3 protein. The sample yields around 3,000 distinct CDR3 sequences, approximately 30% seen once. Sequenced: blood. These receptors were collected from a human donor in good health. Each CDR3 is given with its conserved first and last residue. The order of the fields is CDR3 protein, CDR3 DNA, clone size, J gene, D gene, V gene. D genes are given only for firm matches. A row's size may be missing; if present it is once, few, many or a size class.

cdr3_aa: CASSLDRLSSYEQYF
cdr3_nt: TGTGCCAGCAGCTTAGACAGGTTGAGCTCCTACGAGCAGTACTTC
clone_size: medium-sized
j_call: TRBJ2-7
d_call: -
v_call: TRBV7-9

cdr3_aa: CASSLVGGGYEQFF
cdr3_nt: TGTGCCAGCAGTTTAGTAGGGGGAGGCTATGAGCAGTTCTTC
clone_size: -
j_call: TRBJ2-1
d_call: -
v_call: TRBV12-3/TRBV12-4

cdr3_aa: CSARTAPANNEQFF
cdr3_nt: TGCAGTGCTAGGACAGCCCCAGCCAACAATGAGCAGTTCTTC
clone_size: medium-sized
j_call: TRBJ2-1
d_call: -
v_call: TRBV20-1

cdr3_aa: CAVYPEGLNTEAFF
cdr3_nt: TGTGCCGTCTACCCGGAGGGCTTGAACACTGAAGCTTTCTTT
clone_size: medium-sized
j_call: TRBJ1-1
d_call: -
v_call: TRBV6-5

cdr3_aa: CASSHEQETQYF
cdr3_nt: TGTGCCAGCTCACACGAACAAGAGACCCAGTACTTC
clone_size: medium-sized
j_call: TRBJ2-5
d_call: -
v_call: TRBV18

cdr3_aa: CSARDPNAYEQYF
cdr3_nt: TGCAGTGCTAGAGACCCGAACGCCTACGAGCAGTACTTC
clone_size: -
j_call: TRBJ2-7
d_call: -
v_call: TRBV20-1

cdr3_aa: CASSFRGGGRETQYF
cdr3_nt: TGCGCCAGCAGCTTTAGGGGGGGGGGCCGCGAGACCCAGTACTTC
clone_size: -
j_call: TRBJ2-5
d_call: -
v_call: TRBV5-1

cdr3_aa: CASSPFRATEAFF
cdr3_nt: TGTGCCAGCAGTCCCTTCCGGGCGACAGAAGCTTTCTTT
clone_size: medium-sized
j_call: TRBJ1-1
d_call: -
v_call: TRBV6-5

cdr3_aa: CASSPGLGYGEQFF
cdr3_nt: TGTGCCAGCAGCCCGGGACTAGGATACGGTGAGCAGTTCTTC
clone_size: -
j_call: TRBJ2-1
d_call: TRBD2
v_call: TRBV11-3

cdr3_aa: CSVDAGYAEAFF
cdr3_nt: TGCAGCGTTGATGCGGGGTACGCTGAAGCTTTCTTT
clone_size: -
j_call: TRBJ1-1
d_call: -
v_call: TRBV29-1

cdr3_aa: CASSLSGNQPQHF
cdr3_nt: TGTGCCAGCAGCTTATCAGGGAATCAGCCCCAGCATTTT
clone_size: medium-sized
j_call: TRBJ1-5
d_call: -
v_call: TRBV7-3

cdr3_aa: CASSGRLAGARGNEQFF
cdr3_nt: TGTGCCAGCAGCGGAAGACTAGCCGGAGCCCGGGGCAATGAGCAGTTCTTC
clone_size: medium-sized
j_call: TRBJ2-1
d_call: TRBD2
v_call: TRBV7-2

cdr3_aa: CASSSGLIEQFF
cdr3_nt: TGTGCCAGCAGTTCTGGACTCATCGAGCAGTTCTTC
clone_size: once
j_call: TRBJ2-1
d_call: -
v_call: TRBV6-2/TRBV6-3

cdr3_aa: CSVDGTAPTYNEQFF
cdr3_nt: TGCAGCGTGGATGGGACAGCCCCAACCTACAATGAGCAGTTCTTC
clone_size: -
j_call: TRBJ2-1
d_call: TRBD1
v_call: TRBV29-1

cdr3_aa: CASSSQGALYSPLHF
cdr3_nt: TGTGCCAGCAGCTCACAGGGGGCGCTTTACTCACCCCTCCACTTT
clone_size: -
j_call: TRBJ1-6
d_call: TRBD1
v_call: TRBV7-2

cdr3_aa: CASSYSRDQNNYGYTF
cdr3_nt: TGTGCCAGCAGTTACTCCCGGGACCAAAATAACTATGGCTACACCTTC
clone_size: medium-sized
j_call: TRBJ1-2
d_call: -
v_call: TRBV6-5

cdr3_aa: CASSLGGRTMSGYTF
cdr3_nt: TGTGCCAGCAGCTTAGGGGGACGGACAATGAGTGGTTACACCTTC
clone_size: few
j_call: TRBJ1-2
d_call: -
v_call: TRBV7-9

cdr3_aa: CASSAGENYGYTF
cdr3_nt: TGTGCCAGCAGTGCCGGGGAAAACTATGGCTACACCTTC
clone_size: medium-sized
j_call: TRBJ1-2
d_call: -
v_call: TRBV6-1

cdr3_aa: CASSVREMIQPQHF
cdr3_nt: TGTGCCAGCAGTGTCAGGGAGATGATTCAGCCCCAGCATTTT
clone_size: medium-sized
j_call: TRBJ1-5
d_call: -
v_call: TRBV6-2/TRBV6-3

cdr3_aa: CASSFVGQGLGGEKLFF
cdr3_nt: TGTGCCAGCAGCTTCGTGGGACAGGGCTTGGGAGGTGAAAAACTGTTTTTT
clone_size: -
j_call: TRBJ1-4
d_call: TRBD1
v_call: TRBV7-9

cdr3_aa: CASSEGLAGEPPRETQYF
cdr3_nt: TGTGCCAGCAGTGAGGGACTAGCGGGGGAACCCCCCCGAGAGACCCAGTACTTC
clone_size: medium-sized
j_call: TRBJ2-5
d_call: TRBD2
v_call: TRBV12-3/TRBV12-4

cdr3_aa: CSASVASGINEQFF
cdr3_nt: TGCAGTGCTAGTGTCGCTAGCGGGATCAATGAGCAGTTCTTC
clone_size: medium-sized
j_call: TRBJ2-1
d_call: TRBD2
v_call: TRBV20-1

cdr3_aa: CASSLRTGGSDTQYF
cdr3_nt: TGTGCCAGCAGCTTAAGGACAGGGGGATCAGATACGCAGTATTTT
clone_size: -
j_call: TRBJ2-3
d_call: TRBD1
v_call: TRBV7-2

cdr3_aa: CASSPRQIEGDTQYF
cdr3_nt: TGTGCCAGCTCACCCCGACAGATTGAAGGAGATACGCAGTATTTT
clone_size: medium-sized
j_call: TRBJ2-3
d_call: -
v_call: TRBV18

cdr3_aa: CASSAGLRERYEQYF
cdr3_nt: TGCGCCAGCAGCGCCGGACTAAGGGAAAGGTACGAGCAGTACTTC
clone_size: few
j_call: TRBJ2-7
d_call: -
v_call: TRBV5-1

cdr3_aa: CSARDRFKTMNTEAFF
cdr3_nt: TGCAGTGCTAGAGATCGATTTAAAACCATGAACACTGAAGCTTTCTTT
clone_size: few
j_call: TRBJ1-1
d_call: -
v_call: TRBV20-1

cdr3_aa: CASSRGPTNTEAFF
cdr3_nt: TGTGCCAGCTCCCGGGGACCGACGAACACTGAAGCTTTCTTT
clone_size: medium-sized
j_call: TRBJ1-1
d_call: -
v_call: TRBV18